The rows below give T cell receptor beta chains drawn from one sample of a study of shared clonotypes between healthy human individuals. Repertoires were generated with immunoSEQ multiplex PCR, while TCRdb's copy carries only in-frame clones and drops some. Here the sample spans 2 million to 2.5 million clones, over 85% being singletons. Sequenced input: naive CD4+ T cells from PBMCs. Receptors originate from a young man in good health. Some clones in this sample may be carry-over from other donors' samples. CDR3s include the opening cysteine and the closing phenylalanine or tryptophan. A D gene is named only where the DNA matches it firmly. Some rows mark clone size as missing; the rest say once, few, many or name a class of expanded clone.

TRBV30	TRBJ2-1	TRBD2	.	CAWSVPQRVAGDQADNEQFF	TGTGCCTGGAGTGTACCCCAGAGGGTAGCGGGGGACCAAGCTGACAATGAGCAGTTCTTC
TRBV4-1	TRBJ2-7	.	once	CASSPGGRSREQYF	TGCGCCAGCAGCCCCGGAGGGCGGTCGAGAGAGCAGTACTTC
TRBV19	TRBJ2-7	TRBD2	.	CATKREPQSYEQYF	TGTGCCACCAAGCGGGAGCCTCAGTCCTACGAGCAGTACTTC
TRBV6-5	TRBJ1-4	.	.	CASSYRQRNEKLFF	TGTGCCAGCAGTTACCGGCAGCGGAATGAAAAACTGTTTTTT
TRBV7-9	TRBJ2-5	.	.	CASSLVGQGQETQYF	TGTGCCAGCAGCTTAGTGGGTCAGGGTCAAGAGACCCAGTACTTC
TRBV27	TRBJ2-1	TRBD2	once	CASTGLAGSYNEQFF	TGTGCCAGCACCGGACTAGCGGGCTCCTACAATGAGCAGTTCTTC
TRBV5-1	TRBJ2-3	TRBD2	.	CASSLDLAGKSTDTQYF	TGCGCCAGCAGCTTGGACCTAGCGGGTAAAAGCACAGATACGCAGTATTTT
TRBV5-1	TRBJ2-7	.	.	CASSLALNDEQYF	TGTGCCAGCAGCTTGGCCCTAAATGACGAGCAGTACTTC
TRBV9	TRBJ2-2	.	.	CASSVELQLNTGELFF	TGTGCCAGCAGCGTAGAGTTACAGCTGAACACCGGGGAGCTGTTTTTT
TRBV10-3	TRBJ2-7	.	once	CAIGQGGYEQYF	TGTGCCATCGGCCAGGGGGGCTACGAGCAGTACTTC
TRBV5-6	TRBJ1-2	.	.	CASSVRTGYTF	TGTGCCAGCAGCGTCAGAACTGGCTACACCTTC
TRBV6-4	TRBJ2-7	TRBD2	.	CASSDQAGGNYEQYF	TGTGCCAGCAGTGACCAAGCGGGAGGAAACTACGAGCAGTACTTC
TRBV2	TRBJ1-1	.	once	CASSDEGYTEAFF	TGTGCCAGCAGTGACGAGGGGTACACTGAAGCTTTCTTT
TRBV28	TRBJ2-7	.	.	CASNTGQPYEQYF	TGTGCCAGCAACACCGGACAGCCCTACGAGCAGTACTTC
TRBV28	TRBJ2-1	.	.	CASSLLTTRNEQFF	TGTGCCAGCAGTTTATTAACTACTCGCAATGAGCAGTTCTTC
TRBV7-2	TRBJ2-1	TRBD1	.	CASSSQDRGRQFF	TGTGCCAGCAGCTCCCAGGACAGGGGGAGGCAGTTCTTC
TRBV5-1	TRBJ1-3	TRBD1	few	CASSPGTEGNTIYF	TGCGCCAGCAGCCCTGGGACAGAAGGAAACACCATATATTTT
TRBV18	TRBJ2-3	.	.	CASSPRTDTQYF	TGTGCCAGCTCACCACGAACAGATACGCAGTATTTT
TRBV2	TRBJ1-1	.	.	CASSGREWGTEAFF	TGTGCCAGCAGTGGACGGGAGTGGGGCACTGAAGCTTTCTTT
TRBV27	TRBJ2-5	TRBD1	.	CASRAGQGVQETQYF	TGTGCCAGCAGAGCCGGACAGGGGGTCCAGGAGACCCAGTACTTC
TRBV2	TRBJ1-5	TRBD1	.	CASSGQGPFGPQHF	TGTGCCAGCAGTGGACAGGGGCCCTTTGGGCCCCAGCATTTT
TRBV27	TRBJ2-3	TRBD1	.	CASSLNRGRTDTQYF	TGTGCCAGCAGTCTGAACAGGGGCCGCACAGATACGCAGTATTTT
TRBV20-1	TRBJ1-1	.	few	CSARGDTEAFF	TGCAGTGCTAGAGGGGACACTGAAGCTTTCTTT
TRBV27	TRBJ2-3	TRBD1	.	CASSLLTGEDTQYF	TGTGCCAGCAGTCTCCTGACAGGGGAAGATACGCAGTATTTT
TRBV28	TRBJ2-6	.	.	CASTMAAPGRAGANVLTF	TGTGCCAGCACTATGGCAGCTCCTGGTAGGGCTGGGGCCAACGTCCTGACTTTC
TRBV6-4	TRBJ1-1	.	.	CASRQGTNTEAFF	TGTGCCAGCAGACAGGGAACGAACACTGAAGCTTTCTTT
TRBV29-1	TRBJ2-3	TRBD2	.	CSVRGRLAGADTQYF	TGCAGCGTCCGCGGTCGACTAGCGGGAGCAGATACGCAGTATTTT
TRBV4-1	TRBJ1-2	TRBD1	.	CASSPSQGAYGGYTF	TGCGCCAGCAGCCCATCACAGGGGGCTTACGGTGGCTACACCTTC
TRBV28	TRBJ2-7	TRBD2	.	CASSLWTGTSIDEQYF	TGTGCCAGCAGTTTATGGACAGGGACTAGCATAGACGAGCAGTACTTC
TRBV2	TRBJ2-2	TRBD1	.	CASSRQDRVTGELFF	TGTGCCAGCAGTCGGCAGGACAGGGTTACCGGGGAGCTGTTTTTT
TRBV15	TRBJ1-4	.	.	CATSRGQLEKLFF	TGTGCCACCAGCAGAGGACAGCTTGAAAAACTGTTTTTT
TRBV19	TRBJ2-1	.	.	CASSMSAGRYHNEQFF	TGTGCCAGTAGTATGTCGGCTGGGCGATACCACAATGAGCAGTTCTTC
TRBV7-3	TRBJ2-2	TRBD2	.	CASSPHYGRRGLFMGELFF	TGTGCCAGCAGCCCCCACTACGGGAGGAGGGGACTTTTCATGGGGGAGCTGTTTTTT
TRBV6-1	TRBJ2-3	.	.	CASREGEGTDTQYF	TGTGCCAGCCGTGAAGGGGAGGGCACAGATACGCAGTATTTT
TRBV5-4	TRBJ1-4	.	.	CASSETATNEKLFF	TGTGCCAGCAGCGAGACAGCAACTAATGAAAAACTGTTTTTT
TRBV6-5	TRBJ2-5	TRBD2	.	CASSGFGEGETQYF	TGTGCCAGCAGTGGGTTCGGGGAGGGAGAGACCCAGTACTTC
TRBV19	TRBJ2-1	.	.	CASTALEAGSSEPFF	TGTGCCAGTACCGCTCTCGAGGCTGGTAGCAGCGAGCCGTTCTTC
TRBV18	TRBJ2-5	.	.	CASSPTGQETQYF	TGTGCCAGCTCGCCGACAGGACAAGAGACCCAGTACTTC
TRBV6-1	TRBJ1-5	TRBD1	.	CASRATGARAQHF	TGTGCCAGCAGGGCGACAGGGGCCCGGGCCCAGCATTTT
TRBV28	TRBJ2-2	.	.	CASSSPRGNTGELFF	TGTGCCAGCAGTTCCCCAAGGGGGAACACCGGGGAGCTGTTTTTT
TRBV12-5	TRBJ2-7	TRBD2	.	CASGLGGSPREQYF	TGTGCTAGTGGTTTGGGCGGGAGTCCCCGCGAGCAGTACTTC
TRBV4-1	TRBJ2-1	TRBD2	.	CASSQDRLAGYNEQFF	TGCGCCAGCAGCCAAGACAGACTAGCGGGTTACAATGAGCAGTTCTTC
TRBV28	TRBJ1-1	.	.	CASSLLAVNTEAFF	TGTGCCAGCAGTTTATTGGCGGTGAACACTGAAGCTTTCTTT
TRBV27	TRBJ2-7	.	.	CASSPGGAGAYEQYF	TGTGCCAGCAGCCCAGGGGGAGCGGGAGCTTACGAGCAGTACTTC
TRBV19	TRBJ2-7	TRBD2	.	CASSMRAGSQEQYF	TGTGCCAGTAGTATGAGAGCGGGGAGTCAGGAGCAGTACTTC
TRBV2	TRBJ1-6	.	once	CASSEIDSYNSPLHF	TGTGCCAGCAGTGAGATTGACTCCTATAATTCACCCCTCCACTTT
TRBV5-1	TRBJ1-1	.	.	CASSLDGRGTEAFF	TGCGCCAGCAGCTTGGATGGGAGAGGAACTGAAGCTTTCTTT
TRBV28	TRBJ1-5	.	few	CASSLQPNQPQHF	TGTGCCAGCAGCCTACAACCCAATCAGCCCCAGCATTTT
TRBV2	TRBJ1-5	.	.	CASSEGRGRDQPQHF	TGTGCCAGCAGTGAAGGCAGGGGAAGGGATCAGCCCCAGCATTTT
TRBV18	TRBJ2-7	TRBD2	.	CASSLGLAVISGYEQYF	TGTGCCAGCTCACTGGGACTAGCGGTAATTTCGGGGTACGAGCAGTACTTC
TRBV5-1	TRBJ1-1	.	once	CASTPAGWTEAFF	TGCGCCAGCACCCCGGCAGGGTGGACTGAAGCTTTCTTT
TRBV5-5	TRBJ1-5	.	.	CASSLARDQPQHF	TGTGCCAGCAGCTTGGCCAGGGATCAGCCCCAGCATTTT
TRBV18	TRBJ2-5	TRBD1	.	CASLPGQGRGETQYF	TGTGCCAGTCTCCCGGGACAGGGAAGAGGCGAGACCCAGTACTTC
TRBV18	TRBJ2-7	TRBD2	.	CASSPSAGGPYEQYF	TGTGCCAGCTCCCCGTCGGCGGGAGGTCCCTACGAGCAGTACTTC
TRBV5-1	TRBJ2-3	.	.	CASRLQSSTDTQYF	TGCGCCAGCAGATTACAATCTAGCACAGATACGCAGTATTTT
TRBV5-8	TRBJ2-2	TRBD1	.	CASSLLGQGLTGELFF	TGTGCCAGCAGCTTGTTGGGACAGGGGCTCACCGGGGAGCTGTTTTTT
TRBV11-2	TRBJ1-1	.	.	CASSLLTEAFF	TGTGCCAGCAGCTTACTCACTGAAGCTTTCTTT
TRBV5-1	TRBJ2-5	TRBD1	.	CASSLQAVGLRQGQQETQYF	TGCGCCAGCAGCTTGCAGGCGGTAGGGCTAAGACAGGGTCAACAAGAGACCCAGTACTTC